This entry features one T cell receptor beta chain sequence. The PCR contained 60 Vbeta and 13 Jbeta primers. Sequencing used immunoSEQ multiplex PCR; TCRdb keeps in-frame clones, though not all of them. The listing records around 100,000 clones. These data come from a study of cytomegalovirus exposure and HLA in healthy donors. The germline V gene has CDR1 SGHRS and CDR2 YFSETQ. The CDR3 extends over 16 amino acids. Losses at the gene ends were 3 bases for V and 4 bases for J; bases not matched to a gene: 10. Despite likely unrecorded immune exposures, the donors were nominally healthy at the time of sampling.

V is TRBV5-1 and J is TRBJ1-1, with 9 bases fitting TRBD1. The source material was PBMCs. The source is a man aged 30 to 39 in good health and CMV-seronegative. CDR3 nucleotide sequence: TGCGCCAGCAGCTGGACAGGGGTCGTGGGGGGCACTGAAGCTTTCTTT. Translating it yields CASSWTGVVGGTEAFF.